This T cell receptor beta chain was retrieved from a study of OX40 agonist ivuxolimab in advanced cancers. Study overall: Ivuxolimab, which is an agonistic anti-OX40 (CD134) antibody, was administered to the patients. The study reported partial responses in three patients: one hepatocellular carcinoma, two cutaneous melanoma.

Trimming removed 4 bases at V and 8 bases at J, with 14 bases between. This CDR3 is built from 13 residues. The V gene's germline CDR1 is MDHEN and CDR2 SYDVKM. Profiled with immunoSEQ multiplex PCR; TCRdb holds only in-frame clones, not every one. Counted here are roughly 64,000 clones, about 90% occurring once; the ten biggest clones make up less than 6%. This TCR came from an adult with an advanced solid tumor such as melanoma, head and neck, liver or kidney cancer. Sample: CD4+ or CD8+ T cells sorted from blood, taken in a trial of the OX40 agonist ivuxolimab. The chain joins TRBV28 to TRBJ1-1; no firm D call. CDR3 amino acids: CASSSADTSEAFF. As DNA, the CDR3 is TGTGCCAGCAGTTCTGCCGACACCTCAGAAGCTTTCTTT.